A selection of T cell receptor beta chains follows, all from one sample in a study of blood T cell repertoires in COVID-19. Sequenced by immunoSEQ multiplex PCR; TCRdb stores in-frame clones only, minus some. The sample records 95,000 to 150,000 clones, more than 65% being singletons. Material for sequencing was peripheral blood. These receptors were taken from a woman in her 70s with acute or convalescent COVID-19. The CDR3 runs from the conserved cysteine through the conserved F or W. Each record gives: V gene, clone size, D gene, J gene, CDR3 DNA, CDR3 protein. A D gene is named only where the DNA matches it firmly. Expanded clones are given a class, and other clones once, few, many or no size at all.

V: TRBV13; size: -; D: TRBD2; J: TRBJ2-3; DNA: TGTGCCAGCGGGACTAGCGGGAGAGAGGATACGCAGTATTTT; CDR3: CASGTSGREDTQYF
V: TRBV12-3/TRBV12-4; size: -; D: TRBD1; J: TRBJ1-2; DNA: TGTGCCAGCAGTTCGGACAGGTCTGGCTACACCTTC; CDR3: CASSSDRSGYTF
V: TRBV7-9; size: -; D: -; J: TRBJ1-2; DNA: TGTGCCAGCAGCTTGACTTGGGACTATGGCTACACCTTC; CDR3: CASSLTWDYGYTF
V: TRBV14; size: -; D: -; J: TRBJ2-7; DNA: TGTGCCAGCAGCCAAAGTGGCTTGCTCGGGGAGCAGTACTTC; CDR3: CASSQSGLLGEQYF
V: TRBV19; size: -; D: TRBD1; J: TRBJ1-2; DNA: TGTGCCAGTAGTATACAGGGGGCGCGTGGCTACACCTTC; CDR3: CASSIQGARGYTF
V: TRBV19; size: -; D: -; J: TRBJ1-5; DNA: TGTGCCAGTACCCGAACCGGGACTCCCAATCAGCCCCAGCATTTT; CDR3: CASTRTGTPNQPQHF
V: TRBV6-5; size: few; D: -; J: TRBJ1-2; DNA: TGTGCCAGCACCCAGGGAGGCCATGGAGGCTACACCTTC; CDR3: CASTQGGHGGYTF
V: TRBV19; size: -; D: TRBD2; J: TRBJ2-3; DNA: TGTGCCAGTAGTATAGAGACTAGCGGAACTAGCACAGATACGCAGTATTTT; CDR3: CASSIETSGTSTDTQYF
V: TRBV4-3; size: -; D: -; J: TRBJ1-4; DNA: TGCGCCAGCAGCCAAGATCAAAGGGGAGGAAAACTGTTTTTT; CDR3: CASSQDQRGGKLFF
V: TRBV2; size: -; D: -; J: TRBJ1-4; DNA: TGTGCCAGCAGTGAAAGGCAGGCTGCAACTAATGAAAAACTGTTTTTT; CDR3: CASSERQAATNEKLFF
V: TRBV4-3; size: -; D: -; J: TRBJ1-2; DNA: TGCGCCAGCAGCCCTCAACGATGGGGGGGAGGTGGCTACACCTTC; CDR3: CASSPQRWGGGGYTF
V: TRBV19; size: -; D: TRBD1; J: TRBJ1-2; DNA: TGTGCCAGTAGTACGGGACAGGGCGGGCATGGCTACACCTTC; CDR3: CASSTGQGGHGYTF
V: TRBV3-1/TRBV3-2; size: -; D: -; J: TRBJ1-6; DNA: TGTGCCAGCAGCCAAGTTCCGAAGGAGGATTCACCCCTCCACTTT; CDR3: CASSQVPKEDSPLHF
V: TRBV12-3/TRBV12-4; size: few; D: -; J: TRBJ2-7; DNA: TGTGCCAGCAGTTCGCGTTCCTACGAGCAGTACTTC; CDR3: CASSSRSYEQYF
V: TRBV6-5; size: -; D: TRBD1; J: TRBJ1-4; DNA: TGTGCCAGCAGTTACCGACAGGGCCCGAATGAAAAACTGTTTTTT; CDR3: CASSYRQGPNEKLFF
V: TRBV5-1; size: -; D: TRBD1; J: TRBJ1-1; DNA: TGCGCCAGCAGCTTGAGCCAGGGGGACACTGAAGCTTTCTTT; CDR3: CASSLSQGDTEAFF
V: TRBV11-2; size: -; D: -; J: TRBJ1-6; DNA: TGTGCCAGCAGCTTAATCTTGGCTTCACCCCTCCACTTT; CDR3: CASSLILASPLHF
V: TRBV6-5; size: -; D: -; J: TRBJ1-1; DNA: TGTGCCAGCTTTCCCTTGAGGAACACTGAAGCTTTCTTT; CDR3: CASFPLRNTEAFF
V: TRBV7-9; size: few; D: TRBD1; J: TRBJ1-6; DNA: TGTGCCAGCAGCTCGGACAGGGCGCGGCCCCTCCACTTT; CDR3: CASSSDRARPLHF
V: TRBV10-1; size: -; D: -; J: TRBJ1-2; DNA: TGCGCCAGCAGTGATGGCATGGACTATGGCTACACCTTC; CDR3: CASSDGMDYGYTF
V: TRBV5-1; size: -; D: TRBD2; J: TRBJ2-7; DNA: TGCGCCAGCAGCCAAGGACTAGCGGGCACCCTTTCCTACGAGCAGTACTTC; CDR3: CASSQGLAGTLSYEQYF
V: TRBV2; size: -; D: TRBD1; J: TRBJ2-7; DNA: TGTGCCAGCAGTAGGATCGGGACAGGCGGCTACGAGCAGTACTTC; CDR3: CASSRIGTGGYEQYF
V: TRBV4-3; size: -; D: -; J: TRBJ2-3; DNA: TGCGCCAGCAGCCAAGATCGGGACATCGCTGATACGCAGTATTTT; CDR3: CASSQDRDIADTQYF
V: TRBV25-1; size: -; D: -; J: TRBJ1-5; DNA: TGTGCCAGCAGTGAGGGGGCCCAGGCTAATCAGCCCCAGCATTTT; CDR3: CASSEGAQANQPQHF
V: TRBV19; size: -; D: -; J: TRBJ2-6; DNA: TGTGCCAGTAGTAGAGGAGTCGAGGCTGGGGCCAACGTCCTGACTTTC; CDR3: CASSRGVEAGANVLTF
V: TRBV5-1; size: once; D: TRBD1; J: TRBJ2-5; DNA: TGCGCCAGCAGCAAACAGGGGGCGGTTTTCCAAGAGACCCAGTACTTC; CDR3: CASSKQGAVFQETQYF
V: TRBV21-1; size: few; D: -; J: TRBJ2-5; DNA: TGTGCCAGCAGCAGGTCAGCGGGGGGTCAAGAGACCCAGTACTTC; CDR3: CASSRSAGGQETQYF
V: TRBV5-6; size: few; D: -; J: TRBJ1-2; DNA: TGTGCCAGCAGCGCGGGACGTTACTATGGCTACACCTTC; CDR3: CASSAGRYYGYTF
V: TRBV5-1; size: few; D: TRBD2; J: TRBJ2-1; DNA: TGCGCCAGCAGCTTGGTGGCTAGCGGGAGGGCTTACAATGAGCAGTTCTTC; CDR3: CASSLVASGRAYNEQFF
V: TRBV9; size: many; D: TRBD2; J: TRBJ2-7; DNA: TGTGCCAGCAGCCGCGAACTAGCGGGGGGCTACGAGCAGTACTTC; CDR3: CASSRELAGGYEQYF
V: TRBV7-3; size: -; D: TRBD2; J: TRBJ2-1; DNA: TGTGCCAGCAGCCGTAGCGGGAGCCCGAACAATGAGCAGTTCTTC; CDR3: CASSRSGSPNNEQFF
V: TRBV5-1; size: -; D: TRBD1; J: TRBJ1-2; DNA: TGCGCCAGCAGCTTGGGGGACAGGGTCTATGGCTACACCTTC; CDR3: CASSLGDRVYGYTF
V: TRBV27; size: -; D: -; J: TRBJ1-2; DNA: TGTGCCAGCAGTACAGAGGCGGGACTCCGCTATGGCTACACCTTC; CDR3: CASSTEAGLRYGYTF
V: TRBV25-1; size: -; D: -; J: TRBJ1-6; DNA: TGTGCCAGCAGTGACGATAGGGGCGACTCCTATAATTCACCCCTCCACTTT; CDR3: CASSDDRGDSYNSPLHF
V: TRBV18; size: few; D: TRBD1; J: TRBJ2-7; DNA: TGTGCCAGCTCACCCGGACAGGGGATTTACTACGAGCAGTACTTC; CDR3: CASSPGQGIYYEQYF
V: TRBV5-1; size: -; D: -; J: TRBJ1-6; DNA: TGCGCCAGCAGCCTTGAACAGGGTAAAGGATCACCCCTCCACTTT; CDR3: CASSLEQGKGSPLHF
V: TRBV5-5; size: -; D: -; J: TRBJ1-1; DNA: TGTGCCAGCAGCTTGGTGTCAGCGGGGGCTGAAGCTTTCTTT; CDR3: CASSLVSAGAEAFF
V: TRBV5-1; size: -; D: -; J: TRBJ2-7; DNA: TGCGCCAGCAGCTTGGGGCTAGCAGGCGAGCAGTACTTC; CDR3: CASSLGLAGEQYF
V: TRBV11-2; size: -; D: -; J: TRBJ2-7; DNA: TGTGCCAGCAGCTTAGAGGCGGGCAGCTCCTACGAGCAGTACTTC; CDR3: CASSLEAGSSYEQYF
V: TRBV6-1; size: -; D: -; J: TRBJ2-2; DNA: TGTGCCAGCAGTGAAGCAGCTCTAGCGTCCGGGGAGCTGTTTTTT; CDR3: CASSEAALASGELFF
V: TRBV24-1; size: -; D: TRBD2; J: TRBJ2-3; DNA: TGTGCCACCAGTGACCCCAGCGGGGGGAACACAGATACGCAGTATTTT; CDR3: CATSDPSGGNTDTQYF
V: TRBV5-3; size: few; D: -; J: TRBJ2-7; DNA: TGTGCCAGAAGGCGCGGAACGACGGATGAGCAGTACTTC; CDR3: CARRRGTTDEQYF
V: TRBV5-6; size: few; D: TRBD1; J: TRBJ1-1; DNA: TGTGCCAGCAGTTTTGGACAGGGGGGATCCACTGAAGCTTTCTTT; CDR3: CASSFGQGGSTEAFF
V: TRBV3-1/TRBV3-2; size: few; D: -; J: TRBJ2-7; DNA: TGTGCCAGCAGCCAAGATTCCGGTTCCTACGAGCAGTACTTC; CDR3: CASSQDSGSYEQYF
V: TRBV4-3; size: -; D: -; J: TRBJ2-3; DNA: TGCGCCAGCAGCCAAGGTGCGGGGCGTCCAGATACGCAGTATTTT; CDR3: CASSQGAGRPDTQYF
V: TRBV30; size: once; D: -; J: TRBJ1-1; DNA: TGTGCCTGGAGCGACACCGGTGGTGAAGCTTTCTTT; CDR3: CAWSDTGGEAFF
V: TRBV10-1; size: few; D: TRBD2; J: TRBJ2-1; DNA: TGCGCCAGCAGTGAGTCGATCTTAGCGGGGGGCCATAATGAGCAGTTCTTC; CDR3: CASSESILAGGHNEQFF
V: TRBV14; size: -; D: -; J: TRBJ2-5; DNA: TGTGCCAGCAGCCAAGAAACAGCTTCGGGAACCCAGTACTTC; CDR3: CASSQETASGTQYF
V: TRBV29-1; size: few; D: -; J: TRBJ1-2; DNA: TGCAGCGTTGAAAACAGCAACTATGGCTACACCTTC; CDR3: CSVENSNYGYTF
V: TRBV6-6; size: -; D: TRBD1; J: TRBJ1-4; DNA: TGTGCCAGCGCGACTCAGGGGGCGGCTAATGAAAAACTGTTTTTT; CDR3: CASATQGAANEKLFF
V: TRBV7-2; size: -; D: -; J: TRBJ1-2; DNA: TGTGCCAGCAGCGCCGACAGAAACTATGGCTACACCTTC; CDR3: CASSADRNYGYTF
V: TRBV27; size: few; D: -; J: TRBJ1-2; DNA: TGTGCCAGCAGGAGTTTAGGAACCGGGAACTATGGCTACACCTTC; CDR3: CASRSLGTGNYGYTF
V: TRBV28; size: -; D: -; J: TRBJ2-7; DNA: TGTGCCAGCAGTTCCCTGGGACCCCAGGGGAGGTACTTC; CDR3: CASSSLGPQGRYF
V: TRBV19; size: -; D: TRBD2; J: TRBJ2-1; DNA: TGTGCCAGTAGTTCTCCCGGGACTACCTACAATGAGCAGTTCTTC; CDR3: CASSSPGTTYNEQFF